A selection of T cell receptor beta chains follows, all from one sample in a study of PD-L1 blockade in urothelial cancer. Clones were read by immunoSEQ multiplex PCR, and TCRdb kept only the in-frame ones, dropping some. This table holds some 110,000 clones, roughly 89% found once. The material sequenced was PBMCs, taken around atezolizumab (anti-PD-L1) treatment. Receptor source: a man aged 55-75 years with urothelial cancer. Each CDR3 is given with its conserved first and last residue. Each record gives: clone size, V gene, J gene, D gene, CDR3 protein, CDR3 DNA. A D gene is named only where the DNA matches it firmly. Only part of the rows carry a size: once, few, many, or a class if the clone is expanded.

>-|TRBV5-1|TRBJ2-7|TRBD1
CASSWGQGGSYEQYF
TGCGCCAGCAGCTGGGGACAGGGGGGCTCCTACGAGCAGTACTTC
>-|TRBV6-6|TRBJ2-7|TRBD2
CASSTGTSGGYEQYF
TGTGCCAGCAGTACAGGGACTAGCGGGGGTTACGAGCAGTACTTC
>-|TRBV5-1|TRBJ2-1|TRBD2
CASSLKAGELNEQFF
TGCGCCAGCAGCTTGAAAGCGGGAGAGTTAAATGAGCAGTTCTTC
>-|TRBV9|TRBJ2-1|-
CASSVGSGGVGSYNEQFF
TGTGCCAGCAGCGTAGGCAGCGGAGGGGTGGGATCCTACAATGAGCAGTTCTTC
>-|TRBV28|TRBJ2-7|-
CASSLGLQRLDYEQYF
TGTGCCAGCAGTTTAGGTCTGCAGAGACTAGACTACGAGCAGTACTTC
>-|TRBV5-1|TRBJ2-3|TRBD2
CASSLGVAGGPTDTQYF
TGCGCCAGCAGCTTGGGAGTAGCGGGGGGGCCCACAGATACGCAGTATTTT
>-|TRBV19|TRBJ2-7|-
CASSTAAGLEQYF
TGTGCCAGTAGTACCGCGGCGGGCCTGGAGCAGTACTTC
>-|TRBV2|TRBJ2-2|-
CASSEGLRTGELFF
TGTGCCAGCAGTGAGGGCTTAAGGACCGGGGAGCTGTTTTTT
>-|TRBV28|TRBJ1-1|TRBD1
CASSRGTGMNTEAFF
TGTGCCAGCAGTAGGGGGACAGGAATGAACACTGAAGCTTTCTTT
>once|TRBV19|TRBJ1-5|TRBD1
CASSTGGMGNQPQHF
TGTGCCAGTAGCACAGGGGGCATGGGCAATCAGCCCCAGCATTTT
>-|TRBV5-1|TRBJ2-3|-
CASSPTGASTDTQYF
TGCGCCAGCAGCCCTACTGGGGCTTCAACAGATACGCAGTATTTT
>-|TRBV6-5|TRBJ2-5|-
CASNEQGVETQYF
TGTGCCAGCAATGAACAGGGTGTGGAGACCCAGTACTTC
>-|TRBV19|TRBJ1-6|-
CASKMRGNSPLHF
TGTGCCAGTAAAATGAGGGGGAATTCACCCCTCCACTTT
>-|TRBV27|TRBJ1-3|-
CASKRFSGNTIYF
TGTGCCAGCAAGAGGTTCTCTGGAAACACCATATATTTT
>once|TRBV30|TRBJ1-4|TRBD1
CAWNRQGNEKLFF
TGTGCCTGGAACCGACAGGGGAATGAAAAACTGTTTTTT
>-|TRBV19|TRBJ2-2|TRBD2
CASSILPLAGASGELFF
TGTGCCAGTAGTATCCTTCCTTTAGCGGGGGCCAGCGGGGAGCTGTTTTTT
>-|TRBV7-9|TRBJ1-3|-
CASSPQGGGNTIYF
TGTGCCAGCAGCCCCCAGGGAGGTGGAAACACCATATATTTT
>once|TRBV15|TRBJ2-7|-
CATSKTGLGPSSYEQYF
TGTGCCACCAGCAAAACGGGCTTGGGGCCTAGCTCCTACGAGCAGTACTTC
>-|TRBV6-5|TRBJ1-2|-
CASSYGQYGYTF
TGTGCCAGCAGTTACGGACAGTATGGCTACACCTTC
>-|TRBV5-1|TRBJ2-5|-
CASSLAGRLQETQYF
TGCGCCAGCAGCTTGGCGGGTCGGTTACAAGAGACCCAGTACTTC
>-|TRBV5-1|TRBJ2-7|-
CASSLGTFNFYEQYF
TGCGCCAGCAGCTTGGGGACATTTAATTTCTACGAGCAGTACTTC
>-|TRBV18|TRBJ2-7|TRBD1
CASSPPYRGEQYF
TGTGCCAGCTCACCCCCCTACAGGGGCGAGCAGTACTTC
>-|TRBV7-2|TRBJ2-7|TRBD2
CASSLGSSGGYEQYF
TGTGCCAGCAGCTTAGGATCTAGCGGGGGTTACGAGCAGTACTTC
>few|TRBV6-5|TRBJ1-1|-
CASPNFWALNTEAFF
TGTGCCAGCCCAAACTTTTGGGCACTGAACACTGAAGCTTTCTTT
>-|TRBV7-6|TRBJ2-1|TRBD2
CASSFDFSGGAANEQFF
TGTGCCAGCAGCTTCGATTTTAGCGGGGGGGCAGCCAATGAGCAGTTCTTC
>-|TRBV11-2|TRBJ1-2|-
CASSLDNFYGYTF
TGTGCCAGCAGCTTGGACAACTTCTATGGCTACACCTTC
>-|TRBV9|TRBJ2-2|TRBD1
CASSGGQGTNTGELFF
TGTGCCAGCAGCGGGGGACAGGGGACCAACACCGGGGAGCTGTTTTTT
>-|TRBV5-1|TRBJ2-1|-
CASSPSAAYNEQFF
TGCGCCAGCAGCCCCTCCGCGGCTTACAATGAGCAGTTCTTC
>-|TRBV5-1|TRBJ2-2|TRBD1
CASSRTGEDTGELFF
TGCGCCAGCAGCCGGACAGGGGAGGACACCGGGGAGCTGTTTTTT
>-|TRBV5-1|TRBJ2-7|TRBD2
CASSSGLAGEGEQYF
TGCGCCAGCAGCTCGGGACTAGCGGGAGAAGGTGAGCAGTACTTC
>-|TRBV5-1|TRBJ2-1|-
CASSFPPVEQFF
TGCGCCAGCAGCTTTCCACCAGTTGAGCAGTTCTTC
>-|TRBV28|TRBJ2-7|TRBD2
CASSLLGTSGSYEQYF
TGTGCCAGCAGTTTATTAGGGACTAGCGGGAGTTACGAGCAGTACTTC
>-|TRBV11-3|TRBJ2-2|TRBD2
CASSFRLAGGLGGELFF
TGTGCCAGCAGCTTCCGACTAGCGGGAGGGCTGGGCGGGGAGCTGTTTTTT
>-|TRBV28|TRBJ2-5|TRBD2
CASSYGTSGRVETQYF
TGTGCCAGCAGTTACGGGACTAGCGGGCGCGTGGAGACCCAGTACTTC
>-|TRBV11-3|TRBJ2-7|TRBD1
CASSPGQGHSYEQYF
TGTGCCAGCAGCCCGGGACAGGGCCACTCCTACGAGCAGTACTTC
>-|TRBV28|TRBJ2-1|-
CASSLLSSSYNEQFF
TGTGCCAGCAGTTTATTAAGTAGCTCCTACAATGAGCAGTTCTTC
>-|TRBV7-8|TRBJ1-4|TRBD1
CASSSQGRSNEKLFF
TGTGCCAGCAGCTCACAGGGGAGGAGTAATGAAAAACTGTTTTTT
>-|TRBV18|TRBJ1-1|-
CASSPQSGSRTEAFF
TGTGCCAGCTCACCGCAGAGCGGATCGCGCACTGAAGCTTTCTTT
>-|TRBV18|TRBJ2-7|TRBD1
CASSSGTGDEQYF
TGTGCCAGCTCGTCCGGGACAGGGGACGAGCAGTACTTC
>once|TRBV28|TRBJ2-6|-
CASSTGTGANVLTF
TGTGCCAGCAGTACAGGGACTGGGGCCAACGTCCTGACTTTC
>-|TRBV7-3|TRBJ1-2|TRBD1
CASSPPPWTGGPYGYTF
TGTGCCAGCAGCCCCCCCCCGTGGACAGGGGGCCCCTATGGCTACACCTTC
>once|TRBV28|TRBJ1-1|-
CASSFGLGWANTEAFF
TGTGCCAGCAGTTTCGGCCTCGGATGGGCGAACACTGAAGCTTTCTTT
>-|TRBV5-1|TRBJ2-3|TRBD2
CASSFGAGGSTDTQYF
TGCGCCAGCAGCTTTGGAGCGGGGGGTTCCACAGATACGCAGTATTTT
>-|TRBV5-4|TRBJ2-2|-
CASSFWTVSAGELFF
TGTGCCAGCAGCTTTTGGACAGTTTCGGCCGGGGAGCTGTTTTTT
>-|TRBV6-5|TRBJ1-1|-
CASRPGQMNTEAFF
TGTGCCAGCAGGCCCGGACAGATGAACACTGAAGCTTTCTTT